Listed below are T cell receptor beta chains from one sample, sequenced in a study of blood T cell repertoires in COVID-19. Clones were sequenced by immunoSEQ multiplex PCR, and TCRdb holds only the in-frame ones, with some missing. The data show around 63,000 clones, 70% to 90% seen once. The sample taken for sequencing was peripheral blood. The receptors stem from a man aged 55 to 69 with acute or convalescent COVID-19. The CDR3 runs from the conserved cysteine through the conserved F or W. Each record gives: V gene, D gene, clone size, J gene, CDR3 DNA, CDR3 protein. A D gene is named only where the DNA matches it firmly. A row's size may be missing; if present it is once, few, many or a size class.

TRBV3-1/TRBV3-2	TRBD1	NA	TRBJ1-2	TGTGCCAGCAGCCCTCTCACAGGGGGCCAATATGGCTACACCTTC	CASSPLTGGQYGYTF
TRBV7-2	NA	NA	TRBJ2-2	TGTGCCAGCAGCCCGAGGGGGGGCCTGAACACCGGGGAGCTGTTTTTT	CASSPRGGLNTGELFF
TRBV2	NA	NA	TRBJ1-1	TGTGCCAGCAGTGACCTTACCTTTTTGACAGTGAACACTGAAGCTTTCTTT	CASSDLTFLTVNTEAFF
TRBV19	NA	NA	TRBJ2-6	TGTGCCAGTATCGACTTGAGCTCTGGGGCCAACGTCCTGACTTTC	CASIDLSSGANVLTF
TRBV25-1	NA	NA	TRBJ1-1	TGTGCCAGCAGTCGAAGGGGCGGCACTGAAGCTTTCTTT	CASSRRGGTEAFF
TRBV6-5	TRBD2	NA	TRBJ2-2	TGTGCCACCCGCGGCCAGGGAGGGTGGGCCGGGGAGCTGTTTTTT	CATRGQGGWAGELFF
TRBV20-1	NA	NA	TRBJ1-1	TGCAGTGCTAGAGTGGCGGAAAAAGCTTTCTTT	CSARVAEKAFF
TRBV2	NA	NA	TRBJ2-3	TGTGCCGGAGCGCGAGGGAATACGCAGTATTTT	CAGARGNTQYF
TRBV11-2	NA	NA	TRBJ2-3	TGTGCCAGCAGCTTAGTGAAGGGTAGCGGCTACACAGATACGCAGTATTTT	CASSLVKGSGYTDTQYF
TRBV7-6	NA	NA	TRBJ2-7	TGTGCCAGCAGCTTAGGTCGGGGAGCTAGAGAGCAGTACTTC	CASSLGRGAREQYF
TRBV6-5	TRBD1	few	TRBJ1-6	TGTGCCAGCAGTTTCTCGATCGGACAGGGCGGTTCACCCCTCCACTTT	CASSFSIGQGGSPLHF
TRBV18	TRBD1	NA	TRBJ2-7	TGTGCCAGCTCACCACCGGGACAGGGGGGGTCCTACGAGCAGTACTTC	CASSPPGQGGSYEQYF
TRBV14	TRBD1	NA	TRBJ1-1	TGTGCCAGCAGCCACAGGGGGCATGGTGAAGCTTTCTTT	CASSHRGHGEAFF
TRBV24-1	TRBD1	NA	TRBJ2-3	TGTGCCACCAGGGGACAGGGCAGTTCAGATACGCAGTATTTT	CATRGQGSSDTQYF
TRBV14	TRBD2	NA	TRBJ2-5	TGTGCCAGCAGCAAGCGACTAGCGGGGGGTGAGACCCAGTACTTC	CASSKRLAGGETQYF
TRBV18	TRBD2	NA	TRBJ2-1	TGTGCCAGCTCACCACCCGGGCGGGGGGCGACCAATGAGCAGTTCTTC	CASSPPGRGATNEQFF
TRBV5-8	NA	NA	TRBJ2-3	TGTGCCAGTCGAGCCTGGGGGGTTAGCACAGATACGCAGTATTTT	CASRAWGVSTDTQYF
TRBV18	TRBD1	NA	TRBJ1-5	TGTGCCAGCTCACCGGGGACAGGGGGCAATCAGCCCCAGCATTTT	CASSPGTGGNQPQHF
TRBV12-3/TRBV12-4	TRBD1	NA	TRBJ2-3	TGTGCCAGCAGCCGAGGACAGGGGGCGAAGTATTTT	CASSRGQGAKYF
TRBV24-1	NA	NA	TRBJ2-7	TGTGCCACCGTCAGCTCCTACGAGCAGTACTTC	CATVSSYEQYF
TRBV5-1	TRBD2	NA	TRBJ2-5	TGCGCCAGCAGCTGGGTGACTAGCGGGGGGAAAGAGACCCAGTACTTC	CASSWVTSGGKETQYF
TRBV6-4	TRBD2	NA	TRBJ2-3	TGTGCCAGCAGTGACTCTAGCGGGGGGGCAGATACGCAGTATTTT	CASSDSSGGADTQYF
TRBV19	NA	NA	TRBJ1-1	TGTGCCAGTAGTATAGGTCAGGGGAACACTGAAGCTTTCTTT	CASSIGQGNTEAFF
TRBV5-4	TRBD2	few	TRBJ2-1	TGTGCCAGCAGCCCGGGACTAGCGGGGGTTGGCTCCTACAATGAGCAGTTCTTC	CASSPGLAGVGSYNEQFF
TRBV2	NA	NA	TRBJ2-1	TGTGCCAGCGTCGGACAGACCGGAAGCTCCTACAATGAGCAGTTCTTC	CASVGQTGSSYNEQFF
TRBV28	NA	NA	TRBJ2-7	TGTGCCGTAATAGATGGGGGCCTCGTCCACGAGCAGTACTTC	CAVIDGGLVHEQYF
TRBV2	NA	NA	TRBJ1-1	TGTGCCAGCAGTGTAACGACTGATTATCGCCTGAACACTGAAGCTTTCTTT	CASSVTTDYRLNTEAFF
TRBV12-3/TRBV12-4	NA	NA	TRBJ1-2	TGTGCCAGCAGTTTTCGCGGCGGCTACACCTTC	CASSFRGGYTF
TRBV12-3/TRBV12-4	TRBD1	once	TRBJ2-3	TGTGCCGCTGGCCAGGGGGCCGCAGATACGCAGTATTTT	CAAGQGAADTQYF
TRBV7-8	NA	NA	TRBJ2-2	TGTGCCAGCAGCCCTACCACAGGGAGCGGGGAGCTGTTTTTT	CASSPTTGSGELFF
TRBV14	NA	NA	TRBJ2-3	TGTGCCAGCAGCCAAGTACAGATTACAGATACGCAGTATTTT	CASSQVQITDTQYF
TRBV19	NA	NA	TRBJ2-7	TGTGCCAGTAGTATTAATAAGGGGCCCTCCTACGAGCAGTACTTC	CASSINKGPSYEQYF
TRBV15	TRBD2	few	TRBJ2-1	TGTGCCACCAGCAGAGGAAGCTTCCTGCGGACTAGCGGGGTTTGGGAGCAGTTCTTC	CATSRGSFLRTSGVWEQFF
TRBV13	TRBD1	NA	TRBJ2-7	TGTGCCAGCAGTTTTATTCCCCGGGACAGAAAAAACGAGCAGTACTTC	CASSFIPRDRKNEQYF
TRBV7-3	NA	NA	TRBJ2-3	TGTGCCAGCAGCTTAAGTGCAGGGACAGATACGCAGTATTTT	CASSLSAGTDTQYF
TRBV10-2	TRBD1	NA	TRBJ1-2	TGCGCCAGCAGTGAGTCGTGGGGACAGGGTCCTGGCTACACCTTC	CASSESWGQGPGYTF
TRBV28	NA	NA	TRBJ1-6	TGTGCCAGCAGTCGGTCGGATTCACCCCTCCACTTT	CASSRSDSPLHF
TRBV18	TRBD1	NA	TRBJ2-5	TGTGCCAGCTCGCAACAGGGGTACCAAGAGACCCAGTACTTC	CASSQQGYQETQYF
TRBV5-1	NA	NA	TRBJ1-4	TGCGCCAGCAGCTTGGACAGGGTTTTTGAAAAACTGTTTTTT	CASSLDRVFEKLFF
TRBV27	TRBD2	NA	TRBJ2-3	TGTGCCAGCAGTTCCGGCGGGACTAGCGGGGGGTATAGCACAGATACGCAGTATTTT	CASSSGGTSGGYSTDTQYF
TRBV5-1	NA	NA	TRBJ2-5	TGCGCCAGCAGCTACAGGGTAGGGCAAGAGACCCAGTACTTC	CASSYRVGQETQYF
TRBV27	TRBD1	NA	TRBJ2-2	TGTGCCAGCAGACAGGGACAGGGGATCGGGGAGCTGTTTTTT	CASRQGQGIGELFF
TRBV5-1	TRBD2	NA	TRBJ2-5	TGCGCCAGCAGCTCCGAACTAGCGGGGGGCCCGGAGACCCAGTACTTC	CASSSELAGGPETQYF
TRBV9	TRBD2	NA	TRBJ2-3	TGTGCCAGCAGCGCCGGACTAGCGGGGGGGCTTGAAGATACGCAGTATTTT	CASSAGLAGGLEDTQYF
TRBV7-8	TRBD2	once	TRBJ2-2	TGTGCCAGCAGCCCCGAGGGGCTAGCGGGGTCCACCGGGGAGCTGTTTTTT	CASSPEGLAGSTGELFF
TRBV6-5	TRBD1	NA	TRBJ1-6	TGTGCCAGCAGTTCAAAGACAGGGGGTATTTCACCCCTCCACTTT	CASSSKTGGISPLHF
TRBV5-6	NA	NA	TRBJ2-6	TGTGCCAGCAGCCCCGGCGGGGGCGCCGCTGGGACCAACGTCCTGACTTTC	CASSPGGGAAGTNVLTF
TRBV2	NA	NA	TRBJ2-4	TGTGCCAGCAGTGAAGCGCGGGGCGGGGAAAACATTCAGTACTTC	CASSEARGGENIQYF
TRBV25-1	NA	NA	TRBJ2-7	TGTGCCAGCAGTCCCCCGGGGGCGGGGGACTACGAGCAGTACTTC	CASSPPGAGDYEQYF